This TCR beta chain comes out of a study of T cell responses to AZD1222 COVID-19 vaccine listed by TCRdb under 2021. General notes on the study: Because spike-specific TCR depth and breadth did not differ between the two schedules, AZD1222 recipients who got a second dose at roughly 4 weeks were pooled with those who got a second dose at roughly 12 weeks. TCR sequencing was performed for roughly 250 trial participants, of whom 207 were given two doses of AZD1222 and approximately 25 were given two doses of MenACWY control vaccine. Trial participants were enrolled by age into subgroups of 18-55, 56-69 and 70-plus years, and around 140, 26 and 57 TCR-sequenced participants, respectively, were included in these subgroups. Overall study outcomes, separate from this receptor: Conclusions about previously exposed vaccinees are limited, since just five to seven AZD1222 recipients were seropositive for SARS-CoV-2 at baseline. In the small 56-69-year group, the increase in depth fell short of significance, most likely because of low power. Nearly half of unique spike-specific TCRs reportedly recognized epitopes outside regions mutated in the B.1.351 and B.1.1.7 variants. After two AZD1222 doses, both the breadth and the depth of spike-specific TCRs were significantly higher than at day 0 and than in MenACWY recipients. Participants were mostly white British and included more females than males, and it was suggested by the authors that clonal diversity may have been underestimated. Because no day 14 peak-response samples were available, repertoires were characterized only after the peak T cell response. Vaccine-associated CD4 TCRs spanned the whole spike protein, with dominant responses in regions 160-218 and 743-854.

The CDR3 regions of human TCRbeta chains were analyzed by immunosequencing. Under the source paper's analysis protocol: Repertoire TCRs were checked for matches against a reference library of SARS-CoV-2-specific TCRs that had been generated using the MIRA antigen-specificity platform. Breadth was defined as the fraction of unique TCRs that were SARS-CoV-2-associated, and depth was defined as the fraction of total T cells that were SARS-CoV-2-associated. Using the MIRA data, each spike-specific TCR was mapped to the spike region that the TCR reacts to and placed in a CD4 or CD8 class. Log10-transformed breadth and depth values were compared by one-way ANOVA with Sidak's multiple comparisons tests. Held by TCRdb, this immuneACCESS table contains in-frame sequences only and omits some clones. Under half of the omission traces to an unresolved V gene where checked; the cause of the rest is unknown. The DNA was the basis for D and trimming; V, J and clone size are from that table. This sample has some 120,000 clones in its table, and 70% to 90% of those were observed once. 25% to 30% of the sample is in the top ten clones.

As regards this clone: Its antigen is still unknown. Base qualities are not provided; no much larger clone lies one nucleotide away.

In the paper's terms, the time point label means: baseline before first vaccination. Vaccinee samples were obtained from the UK trials COV001 and COV002, which included a single-blind randomized controlled phase 2/3 trial of AZD1222 (ChAdOx1 nCoV-19) in healthy adults. For TCRbeta chain sequencing, PBMC samples were collected from trial participants at day 0 and at day 28 after the second dose. The cysteine opens and the phenylalanine closes a CDR3 of 15 amino acids. Only the CDR3 DNA stays, 45 bases, in frame from base 1. V lost 5 bases and J lost 7 bases, and the count of bases not matched to a germline gene is 6. The germline V gene sets CDR1 to LGHNA and CDR2 to YSLEER.

The clonotype was recovered from an adult in good health. Here the sequenced sample was peripheral blood, taken on day 0 of AZD1222 vaccination. This chain joins TRBV4-3 to TRBJ2-7, with 15 central nucleotides matching TRBD2. The sequence in DNA is TGCGCCAGCAGCTTTGGACTAGCGGGGGGGGAGGAGCAGTACTTC. This gives the protein CASSFGLAGGEEQYF.